A selection of T cell receptor beta chains follows, all from one sample in a study of T cell changes during pregnancy in multiple sclerosis. Assay: immunoSEQ multiplex PCR; the TCRdb copy retains only in-frame clones and omits some. The table records approximately 83,000 clones, 85% to 95% of them present only once. The input for sequencing was peripheral blood, taken in the third trimester of pregnancy. Receptors were obtained from a female donor with multiple sclerosis, enrolled in a pregnancy study. CDR3s include the opening cysteine and the closing phenylalanine or tryptophan. Fields, in order: D gene, J gene, clone size, V gene, CDR3 DNA, CDR3 protein. The D gene is left open where the match is weak. A row's size may be missing; if present it is once, few, many or a size class.

TRBD1	TRBJ2-3	once	TRBV10-3	TGTGCCATCAGACCGGGACAGGGGAGCACAGATACGCAGTATTTT	CAIRPGQGSTDTQYF
NA	TRBJ1-1	NA	TRBV5-1	TGCGCCAGCAGCTTGGAGGGGGTAGGCACTGAAGCTTTCTTT	CASSLEGVGTEAFF
NA	TRBJ1-4	NA	TRBV27	TGTGCCAGCAGTTTAGTCGGTATTAATGAAAAACTGTTTTTT	CASSLVGINEKLFF
NA	TRBJ2-1	few	TRBV18	TGTGCCAGCTCATACGACAGGGAGCAGTTCTTC	CASSYDREQFF
TRBD2	TRBJ2-2	NA	TRBV4-2	TGTGCCAGCAGCCCAGGACTAGCGGGTCTCGTCACCGGGGAGCTGTTTTTT	CASSPGLAGLVTGELFF
TRBD2	TRBJ2-7	NA	TRBV19	TGTGCCAGCCACCTCTCTGGGACTAGCGGGACCTACGAGCAGTACTTC	CASHLSGTSGTYEQYF
TRBD2	TRBJ2-2	NA	TRBV11-2	TGTGCCAGCAGAACCCTCGCTAGCGGGCCGAACACCGGGGAGCTGTTTTTT	CASRTLASGPNTGELFF
TRBD1	TRBJ1-4	NA	TRBV7-2	TGTGCCAGCAGCTCATTAAGTGGGGGCCGGGACAGAAAGAAAAAACTGTTTTTT	CASSSLSGGRDRKKKLFF
TRBD1	TRBJ2-7	NA	TRBV6-6	TGTGCCAGCAGACGGGACAGGGAGGCCTACGAGCAGTACTTC	CASRRDREAYEQYF
TRBD2	TRBJ2-7	NA	TRBV7-2	TGTGCCAGCAGCTCCGGGACTAGCGGCGAGCAGTACTTC	CASSSGTSGEQYF
NA	TRBJ1-5	NA	TRBV9	TGTGCCAGCAGCTCAACAGGGTTCCCCAATCAGCCCCAGCATTTT	CASSSTGFPNQPQHF
NA	TRBJ2-5	NA	TRBV6-1	TGTGCCAGCAGTGAAAGGTCGCCCGGGGAGACCCAGTACTTC	CASSERSPGETQYF
NA	TRBJ1-5	NA	TRBV16	TGTGCCAGCAGCCATAGTACCGCGTCGGCCCAGCATTTT	CASSHSTASAQHF
TRBD1	TRBJ2-7	NA	TRBV7-3	TGTGCCAGCAGCATCGGACAGGGTGGCTACGAGCAGTACTTC	CASSIGQGGYEQYF
TRBD2	TRBJ2-1	NA	TRBV25-1	TGTGCCAGCAGTGAGGGAGGGTGGGAGCAGTTCTTC	CASSEGGWEQFF
TRBD1	TRBJ1-1	NA	TRBV6-8	TGTGCCAGCAGTTACTCTCCCGGGACAGCGAACACTGAAGCTTTCTTT	CASSYSPGTANTEAFF
TRBD2	TRBJ2-2	NA	TRBV4-3	TGCGCCAGCAGCCAAGAGTATGGTAGCGGGAGTTCGTATGTCGGGGAGCTGTTTTTT	CASSQEYGSGSSYVGELFF
TRBD2	TRBJ2-5	NA	TRBV7-3	TGTGCCAGCAGCATCCCGGGACTAGCGGGTTTTGACCAAGAGACCCAGTACTTC	CASSIPGLAGFDQETQYF
NA	TRBJ2-2	NA	TRBV10-3	TGTGCCATCAAAGAGGACAGAGCGAACACCGGGGAGCTGTTTTTT	CAIKEDRANTGELFF
TRBD1	TRBJ1-5	NA	TRBV28	TGTGCCAGCAGTTTACTAGACAGGGCGAGGCAGCCCCAGCATTTT	CASSLLDRARQPQHF
TRBD2	TRBJ2-1	NA	TRBV10-3	TGTGCCATCAAAGCTAGCGGACCTTCCGATGAGCAGTTCTTC	CAIKASGPSDEQFF
TRBD1	TRBJ2-7	NA	TRBV28	TGTGCCAGCAGTTTATTGGGACAGGGGCATTCCTACGAGCAGTACTTC	CASSLLGQGHSYEQYF
TRBD2	TRBJ2-5	NA	TRBV6-5	TGTGCCAGCAACAGAGGACTAGCCGAAGAGACCCAGTACTTC	CASNRGLAEETQYF
TRBD2	TRBJ2-5	NA	TRBV10-3	TGTGCCATCAGTGATTCCCCTAGCGGGAGTCTCGAGACCCAGTACTTC	CAISDSPSGSLETQYF
NA	TRBJ2-2	NA	TRBV5-4	TGTGCCAGCAGCTTGGGGCAGGGGCCCTACACCGGGGAGCTGTTTTTT	CASSLGQGPYTGELFF
NA	TRBJ2-7	NA	TRBV13	TGTGCCAGCAGCTTAGTTGCGTCCCAAGGGGCCTACGAGCAGTACTTC	CASSLVASQGAYEQYF
NA	TRBJ2-3	NA	TRBV14	TGTGCCAGCAGCCAAGAGCAGAGCACAGATACGCAGTATTTT	CASSQEQSTDTQYF
TRBD2	TRBJ2-7	once	TRBV5-5	TGTGCCAGCAGCCGGACTAGCGGGGGCCCCTACGAGCAGTACTTC	CASSRTSGGPYEQYF
TRBD2	TRBJ2-3	NA	TRBV5-6	TGTGCCAGCAGGAAAGGGACTAGCGGGAGAGATACGCAGTATTTT	CASRKGTSGRDTQYF
NA	TRBJ1-1	NA	TRBV5-1	TGCGCCAGCAGCTTGGAGTCGGGGTCCAGGATGAACACTGAAGCTTTCTTT	CASSLESGSRMNTEAFF
NA	TRBJ2-2	once	TRBV5-4	TGTGCCAGCAGCTTGGCTCGGGAAAACACCGGGGAGCTGTTTTTT	CASSLARENTGELFF
NA	TRBJ2-7	NA	TRBV6-1	TGTGCCAGCAGTGAAGAATTGGGCAGCTCCTACGAGCAGTACTTC	CASSEELGSSYEQYF
NA	TRBJ1-1	NA	TRBV7-2	TGTGCCAGCAGCTTAGCGGTTACAGGGAGGAACACTGAAGCTTTCTTT	CASSLAVTGRNTEAFF
NA	TRBJ2-5	NA	TRBV7-8	TGTGCCAGCACCAGGGGAGCCCAAGAGACCCAGTACTTC	CASTRGAQETQYF
NA	TRBJ2-1	once	TRBV30	TGTGCCTGGAGTGTACGAGATCTCAATGAGCAGTTCTTC	CAWSVRDLNEQFF
NA	TRBJ2-1	NA	TRBV28	TGTGCCAGCGTTACTAGTCCCCCCCCTGAGCAGTTCTTC	CASVTSPPPEQFF
NA	TRBJ2-3	NA	TRBV11-3	TGTGCCAGCAGCTTAGGACCAGACAACACAGATACGCAGTATTTT	CASSLGPDNTDTQYF
TRBD1	TRBJ2-1	NA	TRBV28	TGTGCCAGCAGTCGCTCCGGGACAGGGGCTAAGGAGCAGTTCTTC	CASSRSGTGAKEQFF
TRBD1	TRBJ1-1	NA	TRBV27	TGTGCCAGCAGTTTAGGGAGAGGGGGCTACACTGAAGCTTTCTTT	CASSLGRGGYTEAFF
TRBD2	TRBJ2-7	NA	TRBV27	TGTGCCAGCAGTTCGCGTGGACTAGCGTCCTACGAGCAGTACTTC	CASSSRGLASYEQYF
NA	TRBJ1-5	few	TRBV27	TGTGCCAGCAGACCCAGGGGCACCCACTATAGCAATCAGCCCCAGCATTTT	CASRPRGTHYSNQPQHF
NA	TRBJ2-5	NA	TRBV28	TGTGCCAGCAGTTTGGGTGTACGAGGCGACCAGTACTTC	CASSLGVRGDQYF
NA	TRBJ1-2	NA	TRBV5-5	TGTGCCAGCAGCCCGCTCCGGGGTAGAGCTGATGGCTACACCTTC	CASSPLRGRADGYTF
NA	TRBJ2-3	NA	TRBV6-1	TGTGCCAGCAGTGGCGACGGTCGGCCGGGGAATACGCAGTATTTT	CASSGDGRPGNTQYF
NA	TRBJ1-1	NA	TRBV6-5	TGTGCCAGCAGTTACGGAGGTGATAACACTGAAGCTTTCTTT	CASSYGGDNTEAFF
NA	TRBJ1-1	NA	TRBV5-8	TGTGCCAGCAGCTTAACTGGGGACGAGGGGGACACTGAAGCTTTCTTT	CASSLTGDEGDTEAFF
TRBD2	TRBJ2-1	NA	TRBV7-9	TGTGCCAGCAAAGGACTAGCGGTGTCTAATGAGCAGTTCTTC	CASKGLAVSNEQFF
TRBD1	TRBJ2-2	NA	TRBV11-3	TGTGCCAGCAGCTTCGCGACAGGGTCCGGGGAGCTGTTTTTT	CASSFATGSGELFF
NA	TRBJ1-4	once	TRBV5-4	TGTGCCAGCAGCCTACCCCGTGGAGTTTCTAATGAAAAACTGTTTTTT	CASSLPRGVSNEKLFF
NA	TRBJ2-7	NA	TRBV6-5	TGTGCCAGCAGTTACCAGGGATCAGGCGAGCAGTACTTC	CASSYQGSGEQYF
NA	TRBJ2-7	NA	TRBV5-1	TGCGCCAGCAGCTTGGCTCTAGCATTTGACGAGCAGTACTTC	CASSLALAFDEQYF
NA	TRBJ2-3	NA	TRBV19	TGTGCCAGTAGTATAGGGCGGGGGCTGACAGATACGCAGTATTTT	CASSIGRGLTDTQYF
TRBD2	TRBJ2-5	NA	TRBV4-1	TGCGCCAGCAGCCAAGATCTGATCGGGAGGGCACCCCAACAAGAGACCCAGTACTTC	CASSQDLIGRAPQQETQYF
TRBD1	TRBJ1-5	NA	TRBV18	TGTGCCAGCTCAAAGGGGACAGGAGTTCGCAATCAGCCCCAGCATTTT	CASSKGTGVRNQPQHF